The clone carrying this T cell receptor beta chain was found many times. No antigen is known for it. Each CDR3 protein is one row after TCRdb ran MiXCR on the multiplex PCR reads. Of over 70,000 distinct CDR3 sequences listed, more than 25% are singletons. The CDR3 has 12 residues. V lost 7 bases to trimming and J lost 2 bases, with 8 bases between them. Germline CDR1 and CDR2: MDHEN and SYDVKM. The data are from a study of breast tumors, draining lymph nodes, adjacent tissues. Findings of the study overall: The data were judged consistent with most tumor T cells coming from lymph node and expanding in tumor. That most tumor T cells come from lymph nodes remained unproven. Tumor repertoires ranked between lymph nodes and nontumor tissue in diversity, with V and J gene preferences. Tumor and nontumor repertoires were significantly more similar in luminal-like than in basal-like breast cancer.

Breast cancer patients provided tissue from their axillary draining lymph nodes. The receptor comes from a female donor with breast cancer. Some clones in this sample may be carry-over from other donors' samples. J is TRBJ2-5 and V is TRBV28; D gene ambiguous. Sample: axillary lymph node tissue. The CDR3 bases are TGTGCCAGCACAGCTCCTCAAGAGACCCAGTACTTC. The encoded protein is CASTAPQETQYF.